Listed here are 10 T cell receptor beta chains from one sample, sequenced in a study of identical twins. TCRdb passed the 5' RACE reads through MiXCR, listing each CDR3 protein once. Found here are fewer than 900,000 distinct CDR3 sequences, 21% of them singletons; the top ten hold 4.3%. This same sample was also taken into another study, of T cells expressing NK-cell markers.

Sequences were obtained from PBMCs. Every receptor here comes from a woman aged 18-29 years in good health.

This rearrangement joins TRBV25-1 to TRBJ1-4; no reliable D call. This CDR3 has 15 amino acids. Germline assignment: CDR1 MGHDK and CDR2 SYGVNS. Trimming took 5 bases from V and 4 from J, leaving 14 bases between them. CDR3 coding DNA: TGTGCCAGCAGTCTCGGTCCGGGCGGTAATGAAAAACTGTTTTTT. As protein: CASSLGPGGNEKLFF. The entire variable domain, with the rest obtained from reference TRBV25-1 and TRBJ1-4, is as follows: EADIYQTPRYLVIGTGKKITLECSQTMGHDKMYWYQQDPGMELHLIHYSYGVNSTEKGDLSSESTVSRIRTEHFPLTLESARPSHTSQYLCASSLGPGGNEKLFFGSGTQLSVL.

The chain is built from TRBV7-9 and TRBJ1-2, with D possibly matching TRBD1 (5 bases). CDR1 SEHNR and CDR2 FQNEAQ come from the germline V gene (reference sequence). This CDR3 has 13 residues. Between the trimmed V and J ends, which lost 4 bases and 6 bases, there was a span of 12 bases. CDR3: CASSSRGEDGYTF. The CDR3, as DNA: TGTGCCAGCAGCTCGCGGGGCGAGGATGGCTACACCTTC.

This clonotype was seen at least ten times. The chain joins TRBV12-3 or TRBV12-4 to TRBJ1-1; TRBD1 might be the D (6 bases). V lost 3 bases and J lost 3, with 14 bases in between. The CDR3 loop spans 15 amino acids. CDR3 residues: CASSLQGGTYTEAFF. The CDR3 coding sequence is TGTGCCAGCAGTTTGCAGGGAGGGACATACACTGAAGCTTTCTTT.

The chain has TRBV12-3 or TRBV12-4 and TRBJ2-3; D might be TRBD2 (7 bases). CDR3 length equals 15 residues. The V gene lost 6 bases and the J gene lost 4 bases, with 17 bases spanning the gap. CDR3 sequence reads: CASRNGGGGPDTQYF. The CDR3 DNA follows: TGTGCCAGCAGAAATGGGGGCGGGGGTCCAGATACGCAGTATTTT.

The CDR3 is CASSVLGNSGANVLTF. The CDR3 DNA sequence: TGTGCCAGCAGCGTACTAGGGAACTCTGGGGCCAACGTCCTGACTTTC. The chain uses TRBV9 and TRBJ2-6, with D hard to call. The CDR3 is 16 residues long. Germline lookup yields CDR1 SGDLS and CDR2 YYNGEE. V lost 1 base and J lost 0, with 8 bases in between.

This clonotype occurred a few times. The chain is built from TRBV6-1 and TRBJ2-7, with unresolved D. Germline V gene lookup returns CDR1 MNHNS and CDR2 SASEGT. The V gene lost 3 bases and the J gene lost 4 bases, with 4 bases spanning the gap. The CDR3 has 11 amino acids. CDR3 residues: CASSDMYEQYF. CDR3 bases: TGTGCCAGCAGTGATATGTACGAGCAGTACTTC.

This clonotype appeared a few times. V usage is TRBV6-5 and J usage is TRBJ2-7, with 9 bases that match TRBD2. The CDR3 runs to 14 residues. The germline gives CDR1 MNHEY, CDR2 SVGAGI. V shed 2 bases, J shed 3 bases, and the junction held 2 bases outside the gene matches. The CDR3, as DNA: TGTGCCAGCAGTTACGCGGGAGGGGACTACGAGCAGTACTTC. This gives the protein CASSYAGGDYEQYF.

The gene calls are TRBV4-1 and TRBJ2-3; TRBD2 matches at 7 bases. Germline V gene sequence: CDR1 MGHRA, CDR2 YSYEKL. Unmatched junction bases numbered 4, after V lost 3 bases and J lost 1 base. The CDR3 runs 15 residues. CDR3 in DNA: TGCGCCAGCAGCCATGGACTAGTGCGCACAGATACGCAGTATTTT. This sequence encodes CASSHGLVRTDTQYF.

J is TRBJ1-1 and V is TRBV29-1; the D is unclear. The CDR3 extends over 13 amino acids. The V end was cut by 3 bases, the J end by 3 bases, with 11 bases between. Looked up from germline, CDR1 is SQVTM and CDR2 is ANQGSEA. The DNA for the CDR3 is TGCAGCGTTGAGATAAGATCGGACACTGAAGCTTTCTTT. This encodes CSVEIRSDTEAFF.

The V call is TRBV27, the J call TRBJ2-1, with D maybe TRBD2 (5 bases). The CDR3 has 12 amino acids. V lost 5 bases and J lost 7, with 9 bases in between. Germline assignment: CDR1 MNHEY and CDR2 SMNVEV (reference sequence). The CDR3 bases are TGTGCCAGCAGTACGGGGTGGAATGAGCAGTTCTTC. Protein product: CASSTGWNEQFF.